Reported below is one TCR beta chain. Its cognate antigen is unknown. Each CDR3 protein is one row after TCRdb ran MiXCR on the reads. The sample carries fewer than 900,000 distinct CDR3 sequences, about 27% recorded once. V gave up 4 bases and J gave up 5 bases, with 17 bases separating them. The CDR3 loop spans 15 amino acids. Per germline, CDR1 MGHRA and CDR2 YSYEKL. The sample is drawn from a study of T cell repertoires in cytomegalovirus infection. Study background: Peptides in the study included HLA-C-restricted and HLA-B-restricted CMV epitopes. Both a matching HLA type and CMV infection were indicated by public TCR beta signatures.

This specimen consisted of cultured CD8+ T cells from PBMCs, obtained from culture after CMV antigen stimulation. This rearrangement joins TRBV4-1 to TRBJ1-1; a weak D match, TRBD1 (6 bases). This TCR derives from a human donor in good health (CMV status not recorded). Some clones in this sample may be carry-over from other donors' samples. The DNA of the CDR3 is TGCGCCAGCAGCCGCCTCGACAAGGGGGATACTGAAGCTTTCTTT. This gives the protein CASSRLDKGDTEAFF.